The clone carrying this TCR beta chain has at least ten counts. The antigen is not known. The read stops 3 residues short of the end of the CDR3; the missing end is completed from the germline J gene. Assay used: immunoSEQ multiplex PCR; TCRdb lists only in-frame clones, some missing. The sample shows 40,000 to 55,000 clones, none of them appearing just once. The sample comes from a study of T cell clonality in common variable immunodeficiency. Overall study findings and caveats: Compared with healthy controls, CVID subjects showed increased TCRbeta clonality, mostly in about a third. Shared TCRbeta clones were fewer between CVID subjects than controls.

V was pared by 3 bases and J by 5 bases, with 7 bases between. Per germline, CDR1 SNHLY and CDR2 FYNNEI. The CDR3 sequence is 12 residues long. The sequenced material came from peripheral blood mononuclear cells. This clonotype originated in a person between 18 and 75 years old in good health. The chain has TRBV2 and TRBJ2-5; D perhaps matches TRBD2 (6 bases). The CDR3 bases that were read are TGTGCCAGCAGTGAGCTAGCGGAGACC. Translated: CASSELAET. The whole CDR3 is CASSELAETQYF.